The T cell receptor beta chain described here comes from a study of T cells in Graves' hyperthyroidism and ophthalmopathy. Study information: Peripheral blood was collected at initial diagnosis, before any treatment.

This clonotype appeared many times. What it recognizes is unknown. The V end was cut by 1 base, the J end by 0 bases, with 9 bases between. The germline V gene has CDR1 SGHAT and CDR2 FQNNGV. The CDR3 is made up of 15 amino acids. Study-wide results and limits: From stable hyperthyroidism, ophthalmopathy was separated by a 13 V-J model.

The CDR3 regions of TCR beta were amplified from RNA transcripts. HTBI primers were employed in a first-round RT-PCR of the TCR CDR3. MiXCR was run by TCRdb on the multiplex PCR reads, yielding one entry per CDR3 protein. This sample has 410,000 or so distinct CDR3 sequences, with about 14% found just once. Subjects with ophthalmopathy showed a Clinical Activity Score no lower than 3, a NOSPECS grade no lower than 4, and a duration shorter than 3 months. The origin of this receptor is a man younger than 35 with Graves' ophthalmopathy. V gene TRBV11-2 combines with J gene TRBJ1-2; unclear D gene. Source material: blood. CDR3 DNA sequence: TGTGCCAGCAGCTTAGGCCCGGGGACTAACTATGGCTACACCTTC. Translated, it gives CASSLGPGTNYGYTF.